One T cell receptor (beta chain) is described in this entry. Its matching antigen is unknown. Each single cDNA molecule received a unique molecular identifier. TCRdb itself ran the 5' RACE reads through MiXCR, one entry per CDR3 protein. The data show 80,000 or so distinct CDR3 sequences, roughly a sixth seen once. The data belong to a study of early T cells in non-severe SARS-CoV-2 infection. About the research overall: The authors sequenced bulk RNA from unsorted whole blood, leaving chains unpaired. Study-level findings and limits: Reliance on VDJdb matching favored anti-spike CD8 responses; private and CD4 specificities were missed.

V was shortened by 2 bases and J by 0 bases, with 11 bases between the two germline ends. Germline V CDR1 and CDR2: SGHNT, YENEEA. The CDR3 spans 17 residues. The chain uses TRBV11-3 and TRBJ2-6; no firm D call. The sample consisted of whole blood. This clonotype originated in an adult who was a healthcare worker with PCR-confirmed SARS-CoV-2 infection or an uninfected control (not recorded which). The CDR3 region has the DNA TGTGCCAGCAGCTTACCCTCCGGAAACTCTGGGGCCAACGTCCTGACTTTC. Amino acid sequence: CASSLPSGNSGANVLTF.